A selection of T cell receptor beta chains follows, all from one sample in a study of beta chain features in type 1 diabetes. The assay was immunoSEQ multiplex PCR, and TCRdb's table has in-frame clones only and misses some. Seen here are roughly 300,000 clones, roughly a tenth observed once, and the top ten hold roughly 0.99%. Sequencing was done on a sample of central memory CD4+ T cells from blood. Receptors originate from a man aged 30-40 years with type 1 diabetes. The CDR3 runs from the conserved cysteine through the conserved F or W. Each record gives: V gene, D gene, clone size, J gene, CDR3 protein, CDR3 DNA. The D gene is left open where the match is weak. Expanded clones are given a class, and other clones once, few, many or no size at all.

>TRBV4-3|-|-|TRBJ2-5
CASSQEGPEKGAQYF
TGCGCCAGCAGCCAAGAAGGGCCCGAGAAAGGGGCCCAGTACTTC
>TRBV5-1|-|few|TRBJ2-2
CASSFLSGTQNTGELFF
TGCGCCAGCAGCTTCTTATCGGGAACACAGAACACCGGGGAGCTGTTTTTT
>TRBV5-6|-|-|TRBJ1-5
CASSRMDRENQPQHF
TGTGCCAGCAGCCGCATGGACAGAGAAAATCAGCCCCAGCATTTT
>TRBV19|-|-|TRBJ2-1
CASSHHSDSSLYNEQFF
TGTGCCAGTAGTCACCATTCCGACTCGTCACTCTACAATGAGCAGTTCTTC
>TRBV10-3|TRBD2|many|TRBJ2-5
CAISDAGGKGETQYF
TGTGCCATCAGTGATGCGGGGGGGAAGGGAGAGACCCAGTACTTC
>TRBV29-1|TRBD1|few|TRBJ2-7
CSIRGQGQTNEQYF
TGCAGCATCCGAGGACAGGGGCAAACTAACGAGCAGTACTTC
>TRBV4-3|TRBD2|few|TRBJ2-1
CASSQDLAGGYNEQFF
TGCGCCAGCAGCCAAGATTTAGCGGGAGGGTACAATGAGCAGTTCTTC
>TRBV25-1|TRBD1|few|TRBJ1-6
CASSGDRGYSSPLHF
TGTGCCAGCAGTGGGGACAGGGGGTATAGTTCACCCCTCCACTTT
>TRBV5-1|TRBD1|-|TRBJ1-4
CASSPTGEISEKLFF
TGCGCCAGCAGCCCTACAGGGGAAATTTCGGAAAAACTGTTTTTT
>TRBV18|-|few|TRBJ2-1
CASSPVAPWNEQFF
TGTGCCAGCTCGCCAGTTGCTCCCTGGAATGAGCAGTTCTTC
>TRBV5-1|-|few|TRBJ2-3
CASSLAGAPSDTQYF
TGCGCCAGCAGCTTGGCAGGGGCTCCGTCAGATACGCAGTATTTT
>TRBV19|-|-|TRBJ2-3
CASTRDNTDTQYF
TGTGCCAGCACCCGGGACAACACAGATACGCAGTATTTT
>TRBV14|TRBD1|-|TRBJ2-7
CASSQEDRGHPFYLYEQYF
TGTGCCAGCAGCCAAGAAGACAGGGGGCATCCTTTTTACCTTTACGAGCAGTACTTC
>TRBV7-9|TRBD2|-|TRBJ2-1
CASSLGASGYNEQFF
TGTGCCAGCAGCTTAGGTGCTAGCGGATACAATGAGCAGTTCTTC
>TRBV4-1|TRBD1|few|TRBJ1-5
CASSQDPTGDQPQHF
TGCGCCAGCAGCCAAGACCCTACAGGGGATCAGCCCCAGCATTTT
>TRBV5-1|-|-|TRBJ2-6
CASSLASSDSGANVLTF
TGCGCCAGCAGCTTGGCCAGTAGTGACTCTGGGGCCAACGTCCTGACTTTC
>TRBV28|-|-|TRBJ1-2
CASSPQGPDGYGYTF
TGTGCCAGCAGCCCACAGGGACCTGACGGGTATGGCTACACCTTC
>TRBV27|-|few|TRBJ1-2
CASSRVAQNYGYTF
TGTGCCAGCAGCCGCGTAGCTCAGAACTATGGCTACACCTTC
>TRBV27|TRBD2|-|TRBJ2-1
CASSYSPIESGGYNEQFF
TGTGCCAGCAGTTACTCGCCAATCGAAAGCGGGGGCTACAATGAGCAGTTCTTC
>TRBV5-1|-|few|TRBJ2-1
CASSLDGQLNEQFF
TGCGCCAGCAGCTTGGACGGGCAGTTGAATGAGCAGTTCTTC
>TRBV28|TRBD1|few|TRBJ1-6
CASSSLDRPENSPLHF
TGTGCCAGCAGTTCCCTGGACAGGCCCGAGAATTCACCCCTCCACTTT
>TRBV7-2|-|many|TRBJ2-7
CASSSSSQAHEQYF
TGTGCCAGCAGCTCCAGTTCTCAGGCCCACGAGCAGTACTTC
>TRBV19|-|-|TRBJ2-5
CASSLSGPNQETQYF
TGTGCCAGTAGCTTAAGCGGACCTAATCAAGAGACCCAGTACTTC
>TRBV7-9|-|few|TRBJ2-7
CASIRSGSYEQYF
TGTGCCAGCATCCGCTCGGGCTCCTACGAGCAGTACTTC
>TRBV6-5|-|few|TRBJ2-5
CASSPPGSETQYF
TGTGCCAGCAGCCCTCCGGGATCAGAGACCCAGTACTTC
>TRBV5-1|TRBD1|few|TRBJ2-6
CASSPRGPSGANVLTF
TGCGCCAGCAGCCCTAGGGGGCCCTCTGGGGCCAACGTCCTGACTTTC
>TRBV30|TRBD1|many|TRBJ2-3
CAWEQGFSTDTQYF
TGTGCCTGGGAACAGGGGTTTAGCACAGATACGCAGTATTTT
>TRBV2|-|many|TRBJ2-7
CASSDEWDEQYF
TGTGCCAGCAGTGATGAATGGGACGAGCAGTACTTC
>TRBV28|-|-|TRBJ2-6
CASSGQPGGANVLTF
TGTGCCAGCAGTGGACAGCCGGGCGGGGCCAACGTCCTGACTTTC
>TRBV7-2|TRBD2|few|TRBJ2-3
CASSLGTSADTQYF
TGTGCCAGCAGCTTAGGGACTAGCGCAGATACGCAGTATTTT
>TRBV6-6|-|-|TRBJ1-6
CASNQGHFNSPLHF
TGTGCCAGCAATCAAGGGCACTTTAATTCACCCCTCCACTTT
>TRBV21-1|-|few|TRBJ1-5
CASGNTTGRGCSNQPQHF
TGTGCCAGCGGCAATACGACAGGGAGGGGGTGTAGCAATCAGCCCCAGCATTTT
>TRBV11-3|TRBD1|few|TRBJ2-5
CASSRGREETQYF
TGTGCCAGCAGCAGGGGGCGGGAAGAGACCCAGTACTTC
>TRBV25-1|TRBD2|few|TRBJ2-1
CASSEIAGGINEQFF
TGTGCCAGCAGTGAGATAGCGGGGGGTATAAATGAGCAGTTCTTC
>TRBV9|-|few|TRBJ1-3
CASSTTPGGARDTIYF
TGTGCCAGCAGCACTACCCCCGGAGGCGCGAGAGACACCATATATTTT
>TRBV27|TRBD2|few|TRBJ2-7
CASSPGTSGATYEQYF
TGTGCCAGCAGTCCGGGGACTAGCGGGGCCACCTACGAGCAGTACTTC
>TRBV7-2|TRBD2|-|TRBJ2-3
CASSLGPLAGGLSDTQYF
TGTGCCAGCAGCTTAGGACCCCTAGCGGGGGGGCTTTCAGATACGCAGTATTTT
>TRBV5-1|-|many|TRBJ2-7
CASSSGKTSSYEQYF
TGCGCCAGCAGCTCGGGGAAGACCAGCTCCTACGAGCAGTACTTC
>TRBV18|TRBD1|-|TRBJ2-2
CASSPTGANTGELFF
TGTGCCAGCTCGCCTACAGGGGCGAACACCGGGGAGCTGTTTTTT
>TRBV2|TRBD1|-|TRBJ1-1
CASSGTGGLNTEAFF
TGTGCCAGCAGTGGGACAGGGGGCCTGAACACTGAAGCTTTCTTT
>TRBV4-1|-|-|TRBJ2-1
CASSQALLGLSYNEQFF
TGCGCCAGCAGCCAGGCCCTACTAGGTTTGTCCTACAATGAGCAGTTCTTC
>TRBV28|-|few|TRBJ2-5
CASSTRSRSGEQYF
TGTGCCAGCAGTACACGATCCCGTTCGGGGGAGCAGTACTTC
>TRBV15|TRBD1|few|TRBJ1-6
CATSRGTGSSYNSPLHF
TGTGCCACCAGCAGAGGGACAGGGAGCTCCTATAATTCACCCCTCCACTTT
>TRBV30|-|-|TRBJ2-7
CAWRDNSYEQYF
TGTGCCTGGAGGGACAACTCCTACGAGCAGTACTTC
>TRBV7-2|TRBD1|few|TRBJ2-4
CASSLLRQGSKNIQYF
TGTGCCAGCAGCTTATTAAGACAGGGGTCCAAAAACATTCAGTACTTC
>TRBV18|-|few|TRBJ1-6
CASSRSYNSPLHF
TGTGCCAGCTCACGGTCCTATAATTCACCCCTCCACTTT
>TRBV7-9|TRBD1|few|TRBJ1-2
CASSPRTGQGHGYTF
TGTGCCAGCAGCCCTCGGACCGGACAGGGGCATGGCTACACCTTC
>TRBV5-8|-|many|TRBJ1-2
CASSLGESYGYTF
TGTGCCAGCAGCTTGGGGGAGTCCTATGGCTACACCTTC
>TRBV6-5|-|few|TRBJ1-5
CASKLDSSNQPQHF
TGTGCCAGCAAACTTGACAGTAGCAATCAGCCCCAGCATTTT